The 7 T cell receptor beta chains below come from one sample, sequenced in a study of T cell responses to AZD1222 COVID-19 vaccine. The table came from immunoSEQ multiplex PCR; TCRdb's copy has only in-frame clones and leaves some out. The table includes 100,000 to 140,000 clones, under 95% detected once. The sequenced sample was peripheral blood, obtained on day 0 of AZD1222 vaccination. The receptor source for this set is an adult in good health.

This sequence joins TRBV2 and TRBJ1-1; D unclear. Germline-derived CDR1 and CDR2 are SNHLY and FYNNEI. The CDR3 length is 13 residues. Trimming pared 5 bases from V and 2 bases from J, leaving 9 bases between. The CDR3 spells CASSFSPNTEAFF. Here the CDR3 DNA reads TGTGCCAGCAGTTTCAGTCCTAACACTGAAGCTTTCTTT.

In DNA form, the CDR3 reads TGTGCCAGCAGCCCCGACAGGATAAACTATGGCTACACCTTC. Translated, it gives CASSPDRINYGYTF. The J gene is TRBJ1-2, the V gene TRBV5-6; tentative D call: TRBD1 (6 bases). This CDR3 has 14 amino acids. From germline, CDR1 is SGHDT and CDR2 YYEEEE. The V and J ends lost 4 bases and 2 bases respectively, with 12 bases between them.

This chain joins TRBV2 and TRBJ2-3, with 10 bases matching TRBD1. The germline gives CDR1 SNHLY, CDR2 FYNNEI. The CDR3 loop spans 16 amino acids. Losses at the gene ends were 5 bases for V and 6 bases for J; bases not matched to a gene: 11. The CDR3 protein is CASSPPRQGARDTQYF. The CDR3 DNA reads TGTGCCAGCAGTCCTCCGCGACAGGGGGCGCGGGATACGCAGTATTTT. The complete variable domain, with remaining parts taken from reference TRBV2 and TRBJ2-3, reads EPEVTQTPSHQVTQMGQEVILRCVPISNHLYFYWYRQILGQKVEFLVSFYNNEISEKSEIFDDQFSVERPDGSNFTLKIRSTKLEDSAMYFCASSPPRQGARDTQYFGPGTRLTVL.

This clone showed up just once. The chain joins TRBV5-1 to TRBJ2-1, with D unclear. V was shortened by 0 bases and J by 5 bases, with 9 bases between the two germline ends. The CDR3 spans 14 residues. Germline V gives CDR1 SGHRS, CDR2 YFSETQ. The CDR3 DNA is TGCGCCAGCAGCTTGGCGGCGGAACACAATGAGCAGTTCTTC. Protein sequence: CASSLAAEHNEQFF. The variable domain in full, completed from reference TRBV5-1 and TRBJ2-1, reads KAGVTQTPRYLIKTRGQQVTLSCSPISGHRSVSWYQQTPGQGLQFLFEYFSETQRNKGNFPGRFSGRQFSNSRSEMNVSTLELGDSALYLCASSLAAEHNEQFFGPGTRLTVL.

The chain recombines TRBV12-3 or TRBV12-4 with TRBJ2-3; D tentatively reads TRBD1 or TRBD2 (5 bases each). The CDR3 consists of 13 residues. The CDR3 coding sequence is TGTGTCTCGGGTAGGGGCGGGTCAGATACGCAGTATTTT. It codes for CVSGRGGSDTQYF.

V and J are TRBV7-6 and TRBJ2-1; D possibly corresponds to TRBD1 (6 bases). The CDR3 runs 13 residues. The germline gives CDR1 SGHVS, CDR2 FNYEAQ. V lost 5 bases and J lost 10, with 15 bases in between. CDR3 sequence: CASSRSRDIEQFF. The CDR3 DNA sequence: TGTGCCAGCAGCCGATCCCGGGACATCGAGCAGTTCTTC.

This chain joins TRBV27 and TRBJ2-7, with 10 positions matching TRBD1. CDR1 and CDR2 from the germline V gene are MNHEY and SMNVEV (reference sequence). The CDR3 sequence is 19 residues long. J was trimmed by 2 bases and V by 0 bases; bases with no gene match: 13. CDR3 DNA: TGTGCCAGCAGTTTATCACTTTTAGGGACAGGGGCTGGTGCCTACGAGCAGTACTTC. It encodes CASSLSLLGTGAGAYEQYF.